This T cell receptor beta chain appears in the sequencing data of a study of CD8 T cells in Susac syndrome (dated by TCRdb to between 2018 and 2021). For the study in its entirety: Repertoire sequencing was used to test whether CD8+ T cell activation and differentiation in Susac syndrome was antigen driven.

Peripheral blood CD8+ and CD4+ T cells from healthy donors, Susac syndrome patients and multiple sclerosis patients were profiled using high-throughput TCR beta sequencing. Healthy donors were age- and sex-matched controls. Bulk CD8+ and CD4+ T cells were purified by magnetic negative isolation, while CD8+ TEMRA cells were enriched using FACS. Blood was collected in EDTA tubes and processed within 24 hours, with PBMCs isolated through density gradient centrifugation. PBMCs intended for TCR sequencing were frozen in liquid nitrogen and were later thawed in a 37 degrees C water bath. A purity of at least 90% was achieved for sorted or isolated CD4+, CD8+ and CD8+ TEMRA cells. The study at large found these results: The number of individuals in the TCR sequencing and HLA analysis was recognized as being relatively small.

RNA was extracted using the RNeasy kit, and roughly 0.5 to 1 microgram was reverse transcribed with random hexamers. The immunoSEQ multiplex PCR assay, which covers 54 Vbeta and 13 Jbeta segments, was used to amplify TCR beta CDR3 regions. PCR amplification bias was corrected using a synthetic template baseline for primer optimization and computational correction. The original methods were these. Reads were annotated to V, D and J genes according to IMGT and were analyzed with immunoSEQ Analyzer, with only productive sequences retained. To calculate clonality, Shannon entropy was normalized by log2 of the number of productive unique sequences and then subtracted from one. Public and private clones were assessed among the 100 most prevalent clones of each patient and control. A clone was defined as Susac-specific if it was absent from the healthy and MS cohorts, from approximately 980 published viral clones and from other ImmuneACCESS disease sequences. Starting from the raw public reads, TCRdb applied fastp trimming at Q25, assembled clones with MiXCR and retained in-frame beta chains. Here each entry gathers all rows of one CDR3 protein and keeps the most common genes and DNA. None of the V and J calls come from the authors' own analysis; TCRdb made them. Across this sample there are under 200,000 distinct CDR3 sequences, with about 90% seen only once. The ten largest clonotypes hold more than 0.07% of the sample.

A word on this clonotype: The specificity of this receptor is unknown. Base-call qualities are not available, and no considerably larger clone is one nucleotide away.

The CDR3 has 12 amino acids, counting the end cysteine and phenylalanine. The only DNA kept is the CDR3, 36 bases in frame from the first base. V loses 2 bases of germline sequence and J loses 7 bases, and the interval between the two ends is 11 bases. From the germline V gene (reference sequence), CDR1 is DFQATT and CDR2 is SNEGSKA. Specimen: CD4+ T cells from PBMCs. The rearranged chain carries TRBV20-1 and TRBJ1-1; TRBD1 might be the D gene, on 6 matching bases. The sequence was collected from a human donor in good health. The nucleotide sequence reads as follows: TGCAGTGCTAGAAGGGGGGAGGGTGAAGCTTTCTTT. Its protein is CSARRGEGEAFF.